The sequence of this TCR beta chain was determined in a study of radiotherapy plus CTLA-4 blockade in lung cancer. Study context: Among enrolled patients, under 20% responded and roughly 30% achieved disease control.

Study results and limitations: There was expansion of tumor-derived TCR clones in blood after radiotherapy plus ipilimumab. Early blood T cell clone dynamics reportedly forecast response best, with interferon-beta.

The assay was immunoSEQ multiplex PCR, and TCRdb's table has in-frame clones only and misses some. The sample yields more than 75,000 clones, 72% seen once. Chemo-refractory metastatic non-small-cell lung cancer patients underwent focal radiation alongside CTLA-4 blockade with ipilimumab. Germline CDR1 is LGHNA and CDR2 is YNFKEQ. Trimming removed 0 bases at V and 5 bases at J, with 7 bases between. The CDR3 covers 13 residues. This clone was detected a few times. Antigen: not known. Here the sequenced sample was peripheral blood, taken from a patient treated with radiotherapy plus ipilimumab. The TCR originated in a human donor with non-small cell lung cancer that progressed on radiotherapy plus ipilimumab. The chain carries TRBV4-2 and TRBJ1-2, with D perhaps matching TRBD1 (5 bases). The DNA of the CDR3 is TGTGCCAGCAGCCAAGAGGGGGGATATGGCTACACCTTC. It yields the protein CASSQEGGYGYTF.